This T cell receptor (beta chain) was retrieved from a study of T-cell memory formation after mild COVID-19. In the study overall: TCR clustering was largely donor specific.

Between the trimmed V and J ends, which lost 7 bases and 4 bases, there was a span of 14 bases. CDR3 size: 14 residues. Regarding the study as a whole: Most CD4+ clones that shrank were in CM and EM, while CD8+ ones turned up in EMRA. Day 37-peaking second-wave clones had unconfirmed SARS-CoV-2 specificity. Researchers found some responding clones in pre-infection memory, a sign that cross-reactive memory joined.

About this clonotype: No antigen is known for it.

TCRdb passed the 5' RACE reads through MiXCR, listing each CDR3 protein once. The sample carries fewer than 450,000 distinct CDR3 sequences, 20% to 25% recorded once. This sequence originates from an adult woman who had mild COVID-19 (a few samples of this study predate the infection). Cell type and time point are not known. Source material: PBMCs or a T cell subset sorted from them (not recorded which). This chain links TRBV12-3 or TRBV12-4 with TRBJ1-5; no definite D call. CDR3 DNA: TGTGCCAGCAAGGTTTCGGGAATTAATCAGCCCCAGCATTTT. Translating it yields CASKVSGINQPQHF.